This T cell receptor (beta chain) was recorded in a study of CD8+ T cells in alopecia areata (dated by TCRdb to about 2018). For the study in its entirety: Treated patients were enrolled in an open-label pilot trial of oral tofacitinib at 5 to 10 mg twice daily for moderate-to-severe alopecia areata. To study T cell clonal expansion in alopecia areata, the researchers applied high-throughput TCRbeta sequencing to both the C3H/HeJ mouse model and human patients. Human TCRbeta sequencing covered scalp tissue and sorted CD4+ and CD8+ peripheral blood T cells from patchy and totalis/universalis alopecia areata patients and healthy controls. RNA was obtained with the PAXgene miRNA kit for fixed scalp, the miRNeasy kit for PBMCs, and the RNeasy kit for mouse skin. Scalp clonality was compared among normal scalp (n=4), patchy alopecia areata scalp (n=8), and alopecia totalis/universalis scalp (n=8). Amplification of TCRbeta CDR3 regions was done by immunoSEQ multiplex PCR using 35 Vbeta forward primers and 13 Jbeta reverse primers. Patients on tofacitinib were biopsied at baseline and after 4 and 24 weeks of treatment, and several of the patients also had a later scalp biopsy. Disease severity in treated patients was measured with the SALT score, which quantifies the percentage of affected scalp surface area. Patients stayed on tofacitinib for 6 to 18 months and then had 6 months of follow-up off drug so that delayed response and recurrence could be assessed.

The protocol used for the library was the immunoSEQ multiplex PCR assay. To provide template for TCR sequencing, every sample had RNA extracted and reverse transcribed into cDNA. SuperScript III was used to make first-strand cDNA, primed with a 2:1 mix of oligo-dT and random hexamers. A synthetic immune receptor repertoire was used to assess amplification bias, and residual bias was removed computationally. As for how the authors treated the data: Raw reads were preprocessed for error removal, and CDR3 was defined according to IMGT conventions as running from the conserved cysteine to phenylalanine. Clonality was computed by normalizing Shannon entropy by log2 of the number of productive unique TCRs and subtracting the result from 1. Whether each scalp clone was CD4 or CD8 was inferred by checking scalp TCRbeta sequences against the CD4 and CD8 repertoires from sorted blood. TCRdb took over this immuneACCESS table, retaining in-frame rearrangements with V and J assigned. Such tables are incomplete; in checked studies, under half of the missing clones stem from an unresolved V gene, and the remainder is unexplained. The V and J calls and clone size were taken over from that table, and D and trimming were inferred from the DNA. This sample comprises 150,000 to 200,000 clones, roughly two thirds of them detected only once. The biggest ten clones account for approximately 0.91% of the sample.

The sample's time point, from its label and the paper: about four weeks on oral tofacitinib. The sample's treatment or condition label, decoded: oral pan-JAK inhibitor, 5-10 mg twice daily. Lesional scalp punch biopsies and peripheral blood were obtained from alopecia areata patients. After PBMCs were isolated by density centrifugation and stained for CD3, CD4 and CD8, a FACSAria was used to sort CD4+ and CD8+ T cells. Overall results and qualifications from the work: Compared with mice, TCR sequences shared between patients were less clear, possibly partly because of HLA diversity across the patient population. Many expanded lesional clones persisted in scalp and blood during tofacitinib treatment, which may partly explain relapse after stopping treatment. Because the treated cohort was small and had only one nonresponder, larger studies are needed to examine links between baseline CD8+ expansion and response. Scalp TCR repertoire analysis is complicated because resident alphabeta T cells in normal human skin are also sequenced, whereas mouse skin is dominated by gammadelta T cells. Tofacitinib significantly decreased scalp clonality and the number of expanded CD8+ clones among the top 100 scalp clones. Higher clonality and more expanded CD8+ clones were observed in lesional scalp than in normal scalp, particularly in alopecia totalis/universalis, a finding suggestive of antigenic drive.

Trimming at the junction amounts to 1 base on V and 2 bases on J, and the germline ends lie 21 bases apart. Reading from cysteine to phenylalanine, the CDR3 counts 18 amino acids. Only the CDR3 part of the read is kept: 54 bases, read in frame from the first base. Via the germline V gene (reference sequence), CDR1 is SGHAT and CDR2 FQDESV. This clone was picked up one time. The antigen it binds to is not known. Base qualities are not recorded, but no much larger clone differs from it by a single base. This specimen was CD4+ T cells sorted from blood, taken at week 4, from a patient treated with tofacitinib. The receptor chain draws on TRBV11-1 and TRBJ2-7; the D region may be TRBD1 or TRBD2, each matching 5 bases equally. The sequence was obtained from a human donor with alopecia areata. The nucleotide sequence reads TGTGCCAGCAGCTTAGATCCTTTTCAGGGACCGAAAGCCTACGAGCAGTACTTC. Its product reads: CASSLDPFQGPKAYEQYF. Extended through the reference TRBV11-1 and TRBJ2-7 proteins, this CDR3 yields the full variable domain: EAEVAQSPRYKITEKSQAVAFWCDPISGHATLYWYRQILGQGPELLVQFQDESVVDDSQLPKDRFSAERLKGVDSTLKIQPAELGDSAMYLCASSLDPFQGPKAYEQYFGPGTRLTVT.